These 26 T cell receptor beta chains originate from one sample sequenced in a study of tumor-infiltrating lymphocytes in primary liver carcinoma. Using a constant-region primer together with ProtoScript II reverse transcriptase, TCR beta cDNA was made from 500 ng of total RNA. A slightly modified ARM-PCR protocol with three nested multiplex PCR rounds produced these TCR beta libraries. With TRBV1-TRBV30 forward primers and a C-beta reverse primer, the first two PCR rounds were run for roughly 9 cycles each. TCRdb recomputed calls from the multiplex PCR reads with MiXCR, one row per CDR3 protein. The top ten hold roughly 9% of the sample, which has about 110,000 distinct CDR3 sequences, about 68% seen once. It was from roughly 20-30 mg of unsorted bulk tissue that RNA and DNA were co-extracted. The material sequenced was liver tumor tissue from sampling region 1. The subset is: tumor region T1, superior pole. All receptors derive from a woman aged 60-75 years with primary liver carcinoma and hepatitis B virus infection.

This clonotype was seen repeatedly, ten times or more. The chain combines TRBV6-6 with TRBJ2-5, with 11 bases lining up with TRBD2. This CDR3 has 15 amino acids. With 1 base clipped from V and 5 bases from J, the junction kept 3 bases outside the gene matches. The germline V gene encodes CDR1 MNHNY and CDR2 SVGAGI (reference sequence). CDR3 sequence reads: CASSYLAGGRETQYF. CDR3 coding DNA: TGTGCCAGCAGTTACTTAGCGGGAGGGAGGGAGACCCAGTACTTC.

Only one count was recorded for this clonotype. A much larger clone lies a single base off, so this may be a read error. The V gene is TRBV10-2, the J gene TRBJ1-6; D not certain. This CDR3 region has 14 residues. Germline values: CDR1 WSHSY, CDR2 SAAADI. The V and J ends lost 0 bases and 9 bases respectively, with 9 bases between them. The CDR3 spells CASSESVPGSPLHF. CDR3 coding DNA: TGCGCCAGCAGTGAGTCGGTACCCGGTTCACCCCTCCACTTT.

To note about this clonotype: Just one base apart from a much larger clone, this may be a read error. This chain uses TRBV10-3 with TRBJ1-1; D remains ambiguous. CDR3 size: 11 residues. V dropped 5 bases and J dropped 6 bases, with 7 bases sitting between them. Germline loops: CDR1 ENHRY, CDR2 SYGVKD. The CDR3 bases are TGTGCCATCAGTAGTGTCTCTGAAGCTTTCTTT. This codes for CAISSVSEAFF.

This clonotype is termed medium-sized (0.01 to 0.1%). The chain combines TRBV4-1 with TRBJ2-1; perhaps TRBD2 as D (6 bases). The CDR3 covers 17 residues. V dropped 1 base and J dropped 1 base, with 14 bases sitting between them. In germline, CDR1 is MGHRA, CDR2 YSYEKL. The CDR3 DNA follows: TGCGCCAGCAGCCAAGGGGCTGGGGGAGGTTCCTACAATGAGCAGTTCTTC. This gives the protein CASSQGAGGGSYNEQFF.

This clonotype was seen repeatedly, ten times or more. The chain recombines TRBV6-5 with TRBJ1-4; unclear D gene. Trimming removed 6 bases at V and 8 bases at J, with 13 bases between. This CDR3 has 13 amino acids. The germline CDR1 and CDR2 sequences are MNHEY and SVGAGI. Here the CDR3 DNA reads TGTGCCAGCAGCCCCGTTTTAGGAGAAAAACTGTTTTTT. It encodes CASSPVLGEKLFF.

Concerning this clonotype itself: A single base separates this from a much larger clone, so it may be a read error. The CDR3 DNA reads as TGTGCCAGCAGTTTGCCGGGAGGCTACAATGAGCAGTTCTTC. Translated: CASSLPGGYNEQFF. This chain links TRBV12-3 or TRBV12-4 with TRBJ2-1, with 7 bases that match TRBD2. J was trimmed by 3 bases and V by 3 bases; bases with no gene match: 2. CDR3 length equals 14 residues.

The V and J genes are TRBV11-2 and TRBJ2-5; D is unclear. V gave up 0 bases and J gave up 7 bases, with 18 bases separating them. The CDR3 runs 16 residues. Per germline, CDR1 SGHAT and CDR2 FQNNGV. CDR3 nucleotide sequence: TGTGCCAGCAGCTTAGACGGATTGGCCCAATGTGGGACCCAGTACTTC. It encodes CASSLDGLAQCGTQYF.

The chain combines TRBV4-1 with TRBJ2-1, with a weak D call TRBD1 (6 bases). Germline V CDR1 and CDR2: MGHRA, YSYEKL. The CDR3 is made up of 18 amino acids. V shed 4 bases and J shed 5 bases, with 24 bases lying between them. CDR3 residues: CASSPLYDTGRVHNEQFF. CDR3 DNA sequence: TGCGCCAGCAGCCCCCTATATGATACAGGGAGAGTGCACAATGAGCAGTTCTTC.

Comment on this clonotype: One base away lies a much larger clone, so this may be a sequencing read error. The V and J genes are TRBV6-2 or TRBV6-3 and TRBJ2-7, with D perhaps given as TRBD1 or TRBD2 (5 bases each). The germline gives CDR1 MNHEY, CDR2 SVGEGT. The CDR3 loop spans 14 amino acids. Trimming stripped 6 bases from V and 7 bases from J, with 19 bases between. The CDR3 loop is CASSYGAPFAEQYF. DNA of the CDR3: TGTGCCAGCAGCTACGGGGCTCCGTTTGCTGAGCAGTACTTC.

The V and J genes are TRBV6-5 and TRBJ2-1; D unresolved. Germline V lookup: CDR1 MNHEY, CDR2 SVGAGI. This CDR3 is 14 amino acids long. CDR3 bases: TGTACCACCAGCCGAAGGAGCTCCTACAATGAGCAGTTCTTC. Translated: CTTSRRSSYNEQFF.

As for this clonotype: Germline and junction disagree at one end, which may indicate a read error. The rearrangement uses TRBV11-2 and TRBJ2-4; D call uncertain. Per germline, CDR1 SGHAT and CDR2 FQNNGV. This CDR3 has 14 amino acids. The CDR3 region is CASSSRPGANVQYF. DNA of the CDR3: TGTGCCAGCAGCTCCCGTCCTGGAGCAAACGTTCAGTACTTC.

This clonotype was counted a few times. This clone may be a read error of a much larger clone one base away. V gene TRBV12-3 or TRBV12-4 combines with J gene TRBJ2-3; 9 nucleotides agree with TRBD2. The CDR3 consists of 13 residues. Here the CDR3 reads CASRGTSTDMQYF. The CDR3 region has the DNA TGTGCCAGCAGGGGGACTAGCACAGATATGCAGTATTTT.

As concerns this clonotype: A much larger clone lies a single base off, so this may be a read error. Without the conserved terminal phenylalanine or tryptophan, this CDR3 likely stems from a read error. The CDR3 nucleotides read TGTGCCAGCAGTTCGTACTTGAAGACCCAGTACTCC. It encodes CASSSYLKTQYS. V is TRBV12-3 or TRBV12-4 and J is TRBJ2-5; no firm D call. CDR3 length: 12 residues. Trimming took 4 bases from V and 6 from J, leaving 9 bases between them.

V and J are TRBV19 and TRBJ2-1; TRBD1 agrees at 7 bases. The CDR3 is made up of 14 amino acids. With V trimmed by 4 bases and J by 3 bases, 3 bases remained unmatched. Germline V lookup: CDR1 LNHDA, CDR2 SQIVND (reference sequence). The CDR3 is CASSRGQSYNEQFF. CDR3 DNA sequence: TGTGCCAGTAGTAGGGGACAGAGCTACAATGAGCAGTTCTTC.

In this sample, this clonotype turned up many times. V is TRBV12-3 or TRBV12-4 and J is TRBJ2-1, with TRBD2 matching 7 bases. With V trimmed by 11 bases and J by 7 bases, 14 bases remained unmatched. The CDR3 is 14 residues long. The CDR3 DNA reads as TGTGCCTCTTGGTTGGCGGGAGCGAGGAATGAGCAGTTCTTC. Translated: CASWLAGARNEQFF.

This clonotype has just a few counts. This sequence joins TRBV11-3 and TRBJ1-1; TRBD1 aligns across 7 bases. Trimming at V came to 6 bases and at J to 4 bases, leaving 11 bases not matched to a gene. The CDR3 sequence is 15 residues long. In germline, CDR1 is SGHNT, CDR2 YENEEA. The CDR3 protein is CASSLSAGGGTEAFF. In DNA, the CDR3 is TGTGCCAGCAGTTTATCGGCAGGGGGGGGCACTGAAGCTTTCTTT.

Notes on this clonotype: A single base separates this from a much larger clone, so it may be a read error. V usage is TRBV12-3 or TRBV12-4 and J usage is TRBJ1-4; 7 positions match TRBD1. The CDR3 runs 13 residues. CDR3 residues: CASGQAANKKLFF. CDR3 coding DNA: TGTGCCAGCGGACAGGCTGCTAATAAAAAACTGTTTTTT.

This clonotype was recorded at least ten times. J is TRBJ1-2 and V is TRBV29-1; 11 bases agree with TRBD1. This CDR3 has 13 amino acids. V trimming: 7 bases; J trimming: 6 bases; junction bases outside the gene matches: 7. Germline CDR1 and CDR2: SQVTM and ANQGSEA. The CDR3: CSAGDRGRDGYTF. The CDR3 DNA reads TGCAGCGCGGGGGACAGGGGGAGGGATGGCTACACCTTC.

This clonotype has a handful of counts. The CDR3 nucleotides read TGTGCCAGCAGCTTAGCCTCGGGGCTGACCTACGAGCAGTACTTC. Its translation is CASSLASGLTYEQYF. The chain couples TRBV11-3 to TRBJ2-7; D possibly matches TRBD1 or TRBD2 (5 bases each). The CDR3 totals 15 residues. Trimming stripped 1 base from V and 2 bases from J, with 12 bases between. Germline loops: CDR1 SGHNT, CDR2 YENEEA.

This clonotype was found a few times. The chain is built from TRBV30 and TRBJ2-2; no definite D call. Trimming removed 2 bases at V and 7 bases at J, with 5 bases between. This CDR3 is 11 amino acids long. CDR1 is GTSNPN and CDR2 is SVGIG in the germline V gene (reference sequence). CDR3 region: CAWSWGGELFF. CDR3 coding DNA: TGTGCCTGGAGTTGGGGCGGGGAGCTGTTTTTT. The complete variable domain, with remaining parts taken from reference TRBV30 and TRBJ2-2, reads SQTIHQWPATLVQPVGSPLSLECTVEGTSNPNLYWYRQAAGRGLQLLFYSVGIGQISSEVPQNLSASRPQDRQFILSSKKLLLSDSGFYLCAWSWGGELFFGEGSRLTVL.

The chain is built from TRBV11-2 and TRBJ1-2, with D perhaps TRBD1 (5 bases). Germline V gives CDR1 SGHAT, CDR2 FQNNGV. V dropped 5 bases and J dropped 6 bases, with 22 bases sitting between them. The CDR3 spans 16 residues. CDR3 residues: CASSLVTPEGSHGYTF. CDR3 in DNA: TGTGCCAGCAGCCTCGTGACACCGGAGGGGTCCCATGGCTACACCTTC.

To note about this clonotype: With a much larger clone just one base away, this may be a read error. This chain joins TRBV6-6 and TRBJ1-5; D unclear. This CDR3 region has 13 residues. V shed 4 bases and J shed 0 bases, with 4 bases lying between them. Germline lookup yields CDR1 MNHNY and CDR2 SVGAGI (reference sequence). CDR3 sequence reads: CASSLSSNQPQHF. DNA for the CDR3: TGTGCCAGCAGTTTAAGTAGCAATCAGCCCCAGCATTTT.

As concerns this clonotype: Possible read error: a much larger clone is one base away. The chain recombines TRBV6-2 or TRBV6-3 with TRBJ2-7; 9 nucleotides line up with TRBD1. The CDR3 has 14 amino acids. Per germline, CDR1 MNHEY and CDR2 SVGEGT. Germline trimming cut 6 bases from V and 8 bases from J; bases unmatched to any gene: 11. This CDR3 reads CASSPGTGYYKQYF. CDR3 nucleotides: TGTGCCAGCAGCCCCGGGACAGGGTATTACAAGCAGTACTTC.

As concerns this clonotype: Germline and junction disagree at one end, which may indicate a read error. The chain recombines TRBV12-3 or TRBV12-4 with TRBJ2-2, with D possibly matching TRBD2 (5 bases). The CDR3 extends over 12 amino acids. The CDR3 nucleotides read TGTGCCAGCAGCCCCTTTCCCGGGGAGCTGCTTTTT. This encodes CASSPFPGELLF.

Note on this clonotype: The germline gene is not matched at one end of the junction; a read error may be the cause. The chain has TRBV5-4 and TRBJ2-4; D remains unclear. The CDR3 has 13 amino acids. The germline gives CDR1 SGHNT, CDR2 YYREEE (reference sequence). This CDR3 is CTSSLVRENIQYF. CDR3 coding DNA: TGTACCAGCAGCTTGGTTCGGGAAAACATTCAGTACTTC.

This clonotype appeared a few times. The chain couples TRBV6-2 or TRBV6-3 to TRBJ1-5, with 9 bases matching TRBD1. The V gene end was trimmed by 0 bases and the J gene end by 2 bases; junction bases not matched to a gene: 5. CDR3 size: 17 residues. Germline lookup yields CDR1 MNHEY and CDR2 SVGEGT. CDR3 loop: CASSYSGTGSGNQPQHF. CDR3 DNA: TGTGCCAGCAGTTACTCCGGGACAGGGTCGGGCAATCAGCCCCAGCATTTT.